A selection of T cell receptor beta chains follows, all from one sample in a study of post-analysis software for immune sequencing data. TCRdb analysed the PCR reads with MiXCR anew, one entry per CDR3 protein. The top ten hold around 0.56% of the sample, which has fewer than 850,000 distinct CDR3 sequences, approximately 30% seen once. Specimen: blood. These receptors were collected from a girl aged 10 to 17 with multiple sclerosis. Each CDR3 is given without its conserved first and last residue.

V gene	CDR3 length	J gene	CDR3 protein
TRBV4-1	15	TRBJ1-2	ASSQDHLGTGSYGYT
TRBV6-1	14	TRBJ2-1	ASSEARGHTRNEQF
TRBV18	13	TRBJ1-1	ASSPLDRGNAEAF
TRBV7-2	10	TRBJ2-3	ASSITTDTQY
TRBV15	13	TRBJ2-7	ATSRELGQSYEQY
TRBV20-1	11	TRBJ2-5	SARYGFQETQY
TRBV27	11	TRBJ2-3	ASSFGVWGTQY
TRBV28	12	TRBJ2-7	ASNLAGGPYEQY
TRBV7-9	12	TRBJ2-7	ASSPAGGTYEQY
TRBV7-9	12	TRBJ2-3	ASTRSIGTDTQY
TRBV28	14	TRBJ2-5	ASSQLGDRYQETQY
TRBV4-3	15	TRBJ2-7	ASSQDQTSGSSYEQY